This T cell receptor beta chain originates from a study of T cell changes during pregnancy in multiple sclerosis. Sequenced by immunoSEQ multiplex PCR; TCRdb stores in-frame clones only, minus some. The sample lists 22,000 or so clones; 90% to 95% were seen once. This clone was observed a handful of times. The sequencing used CD4+ T cells from peripheral blood mononuclear cells, collected after pregnancy. The sequence was obtained from a female donor in good health, enrolled as a control in a pregnancy study.

The CDR3 region has the DNA TGTGCCAGTAGCCCACCGTGGGCTAGCGCGACCTACGAGCAGTACTTC. Translation: CASSPPWASATYEQYF. V usage is TRBV19 and J usage is TRBJ2-7; weak D call: TRBD2 (6 bases). V lost 6 bases and J lost 2, with 20 bases in between. Germline V gene data show CDR1 as LNHDA and CDR2 as SQIVND (reference sequence). CDR3 length equals 16 residues.